This entry lists 15 T cell receptor beta chains sequenced from one sample in a study of PD-1 blockade in classical Hodgkin lymphoma. Each patient experienced a relapse that followed autologous stem cell transplantation, and brentuximab vedotin exposure varied. Sequencing was performed with immunoSEQ multiplex PCR; in TCRdb, only in-frame clones are kept and a portion is missing. The sample shows some 100,000 clones, around 90% of them seen only once. The source material was peripheral blood mononuclear cells (PBMCs), sampled at baseline. Receptors were obtained from a human donor with classical Hodgkin lymphoma.

The chain joins TRBV28 to TRBJ2-7; D possibly corresponds to TRBD2 (5 bases). The CDR3 is made up of 14 amino acids. Trimming cost V 6 bases and J 3 bases, with 15 bases left between them. In germline, CDR1 is MDHEN, CDR2 SYDVKM. CDR3 nucleotides: TGTGCCAGCAGGACCGTGAGGGCGGGCTACGAGCAGTACTTC. Protein sequence: CASRTVRAGYEQYF.

This clone was counted a single time. The genes are TRBV4-1 and TRBJ1-1; 7 nucleotides match TRBD1. V lost 4 bases and J lost 1; bases outside the gene matches: 3. The CDR3 contains 14 residues. Looked up from germline, CDR1 is MGHRA and CDR2 is YSYEKL. The CDR3 protein is CASSPPGGNTEAFF. The CDR3 bases are TGCGCCAGCAGCCCGCCAGGGGGGAACACTGAAGCTTTCTTT.

This clone showed up just a few times. J is TRBJ1-1 and V is TRBV7-9, with D perhaps matching TRBD1 (5 bases). Trimming stripped 1 base from V and 3 bases from J, with 12 bases between. Germline lookup yields CDR1 SEHNR and CDR2 FQNEAQ (reference sequence). This CDR3 is built from 15 residues. DNA of the CDR3: TGTGCCAGCAGCTTAGAAAAGGGGACCTACACTGAAGCTTTCTTT. Protein sequence: CASSLEKGTYTEAFF.

This chain links TRBV5-1 with TRBJ2-1; 8 nucleotides line up with TRBD2. Germline-derived CDR1 and CDR2 are SGHRS and YFSETQ. This CDR3 contains 14 residues. V lost 5 bases, J lost 4 bases, and 5 bases stayed unmatched. The CDR3 nucleotides read TGCGCCAGCAGATTAGCGGGACTGTACAATGAGCAGTTCTTC. It encodes CASRLAGLYNEQFF. The variable domain in full, with the rest retrieved from reference TRBV5-1 and TRBJ2-1, is KAGVTQTPRYLIKTRGQQVTLSCSPISGHRSVSWYQQTPGQGLQFLFEYFSETQRNKGNFPGRFSGRQFSNSRSEMNVSTLELGDSALYLCASRLAGLYNEQFFGPGTRLTVL.

The rearrangement uses TRBV11-2 and TRBJ2-7; 14 bases agree with TRBD2. J gave up 0 bases and V 5 bases, and 9 bases lay outside the gene matches. Germline CDR1 SGHAT, CDR2 FQNNGV. The CDR3 totals 18 residues. The CDR3 spells CASSSTGLAGETSYEQYF. The CDR3 nucleotides are TGTGCCAGCAGCAGTACGGGACTAGCGGGAGAGACCTCCTACGAGCAGTACTTC. Together with reference TRBV11-2 and TRBJ2-7, the CDR3 gives the full variable domain: EAGVAQSPRYKIIEKRQSVAFWCNPISGHATLYWYQQILGQGPKLLIQFQNNGVVDDSQLPKDRFSAERLKGVDSTLKIQPAKLEDSAVYLCASSSTGLAGETSYEQYFGPGTRLTVT.

The chain uses TRBV6-4 and TRBJ2-2; D is unclear. Germline V gene sequence: CDR1 MRHNA, CDR2 SNTAGT. CDR3 length: 15 amino acids. V shed 5 bases and J shed 4 bases, with 14 bases lying between them. CDR3 sequence: CASSPLGQATGELFF. The DNA for the CDR3 is TGTGCCAGCAGTCCCCTCGGGCAGGCCACCGGGGAGCTGTTTTTT.

The rearrangement joins TRBV6-5 to TRBJ1-2, with no clear D. The CDR3 extends over 13 amino acids. The V and J ends lost 6 bases and 4 bases respectively, with 12 bases between them. From germline, CDR1 is MNHEY and CDR2 SVGAGI. The CDR3 DNA reads TGTGCCAGCAGATCCGTTCCCAGCTATGGCTACACCTTC. Translated, it gives CASRSVPSYGYTF.

The chain employs TRBV27 and TRBJ2-7, with D tentatively TRBD1 (5 bases). CDR3 length: 14 amino acids. CDR1 and CDR2 from the germline V gene are MNHEY and SMNVEV (reference sequence). Trimming left V 4 bases short and J 0 bases short, with 10 bases between. CDR3 loop: CASSWGGPSYEQYF. CDR3 nucleotide sequence: TGTGCCAGCAGTTGGGGCGGTCCCTCCTACGAGCAGTACTTC.

The rearrangement links TRBV11-2 to TRBJ1-1; 7 bases agree with TRBD1. Germline lookup yields CDR1 SGHAT and CDR2 FQNNGV. After removal of 1 base from V and 1 base from J, the junction contained 9 bases not matched to a gene. CDR3 length: 17 residues. The CDR3 region has the DNA TGTGCCAGCAGCTTAGTGGAGGGGGCGCGAGGGAACACTGAAGCTTTCTTT. Its translation: CASSLVEGARGNTEAFF.

The chain joins TRBV2 to TRBJ2-1; TRBD2 might be the D (6 bases). The V gene lost 6 bases and the J gene lost 12 bases, with 21 bases spanning the gap. This CDR3 spans 14 amino acids. Looked up from germline, CDR1 is SNHLY and CDR2 is FYNNEI. The CDR3 nucleotides read TGTGCCAGCAGAGGGAGCCTCTCAATGGGGGGGCAGTTCTTC. Translation gives CASRGSLSMGGQFF.

In its sample, this clone was seen once. The chain has TRBV29-1 and TRBJ2-3; TRBD1 is a possible D gene (6 bases). V gave up 8 bases and J gave up 2 bases, with 26 bases separating them. The CDR3 is made up of 17 amino acids. CDR1 and CDR2 from the germline V gene are SQVTM and ANQGSEA. CDR3 amino acids: CSSLDRTVSTNTDTQYF. The CDR3 nucleotides read TGCAGCTCACTGGATCGGACAGTAAGTACTAACACAGATACGCAGTATTTT.

J is TRBJ2-5 and V is TRBV5-6, with D unclear. CDR3 length: 13 amino acids. Deletions cut 0 bases from V and 13 bases from J, with 16 bases between. Germline CDR1 and CDR2: SGHDT and YYEEEE. CDR3 region: CASSLEFLEPPYF. The CDR3 DNA sequence: TGTGCCAGCAGCTTGGAATTTCTTGAGCCCCCGTACTTC. Full variable domain (missing parts from reference TRBV5-6 and TRBJ2-5): DAGVTQSPTHLIKTRGQQVTLRCSPKSGHDTVSWYQQALGQGPQFIFQYYEEEERQRGNFPDRFSGHQFPNYSSELNVNALLLGDSALYLCASSLEFLEPPYFGPGTRLLVL.

The chain carries TRBV21-1 and TRBJ1-2; the table names TRBD1, a call not compared with the DNA. TRBV21-1 is reported as a pseudogene. The CDR3 sequence is 14 residues long. CDR3 sequence: CASSKTGDNYGYTF. For the CDR3, the DNA is TGTGCCAGCAGCAAAACAGGGGACAACTATGGCTACACCTTC.

The CDR3 loop reads CASSRQVSYEQYF. The CDR3 nucleotides read TGTGCCAGCAGCCGACAGGTCTCCTACGAGCAGTACTTC. The chain carries TRBV7-6 and TRBJ2-7; tentative D call: TRBD1 (6 bases). Per the germline V gene, CDR1 is SGHVS and CDR2 is FNYEAQ. With 5 bases removed from V and 0 bases from J, the gap between germline ends came to 8 bases. The CDR3 has 13 residues.

CDR3 nucleotide sequence: TGTGCCAGCAGCTTAGGAGGTGGAAAACTGTTTTTT. As protein: CASSLGGGKLFF. J is TRBJ1-4 and V is TRBV7-2; D is uncertain. The germline V gene encodes CDR1 SGHTA and CDR2 FQGNSA. The length of the CDR3 is 12 residues. V was shortened by 1 base and J by 10 bases, with 7 bases between the two germline ends.